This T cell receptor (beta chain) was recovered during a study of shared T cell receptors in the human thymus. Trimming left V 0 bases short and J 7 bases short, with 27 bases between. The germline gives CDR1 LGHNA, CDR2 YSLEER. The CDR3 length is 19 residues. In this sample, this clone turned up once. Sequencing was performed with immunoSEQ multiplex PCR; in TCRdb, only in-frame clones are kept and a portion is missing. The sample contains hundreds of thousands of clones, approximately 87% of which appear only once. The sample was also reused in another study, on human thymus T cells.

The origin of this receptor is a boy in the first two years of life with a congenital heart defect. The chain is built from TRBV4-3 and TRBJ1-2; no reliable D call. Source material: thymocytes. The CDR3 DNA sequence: TGCGCCAGCAGCCAAGATGGAGGATGGGGAGTAAATCGGTTCCCTGGCTACACCTTC. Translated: CASSQDGGWGVNRFPGYTF.